The sequence of this T cell receptor beta chain was determined in a study of STAT3 mutations in large granular lymphocyte leukemia. In the study overall: Over half of T-LGLL patients had one or more immunosuppressive regimens.

Germline CDR1 SGHDN, CDR2 FVKESK. Trimming removed 4 bases at V and 4 bases at J, with 14 bases between. The CDR3 contains 14 residues. Turning to this clone: The antigen remains undetermined.

General observations from the study: Suggested: STAT3 mutation was not the ancestral event for these clonal expansions. Every T-LGLL patient had at least one immunodominant TCRbeta clonotype.

Here immunoSEQ multiplex PCR was the method, and the copy in TCRdb shows in-frame clones only, minus some. The sample records a few thousand clones, 22% being singletons. This chain links TRBV14 with TRBJ2-7; D is perhaps TRBD1 (6 bases). The sequenced sample was peripheral blood mononuclear cells. This sequence was found in a man in his fifties or sixties with T-cell large granular lymphocyte leukemia. Some clones in this sample may be carry-over from other donors' samples. DNA for the CDR3: TGTGCCAGCAGCCTGGACCAGGGGTATTACGAGCAGTACTTC. Translating gives CASSLDQGYYEQYF.